This T cell receptor beta chain was obtained from a study of T cells expressing NK-cell markers. Study-level background: Out of eight donors sequenced, seven tested HCMV-seropositive and the remaining one seronegative. Study-wide results and caveats: The study found dominant NKG2C+ clonotypes at 1.0-7.0% of CD8+ T cells in about six donors. Researchers report these clonotypes also headed the CD3+CD56-NKG2C+ fraction in a few donors. It was still unclear whether expanded NKG2C+ T cell clones were HCMV specific.

Reprocessing the 5' RACE reads, TCRdb reports a single entry for every CDR3 protein and omits DNA. In total, the table holds 550,000 to 600,000 distinct CDR3 sequences. This CDR3 region has 14 residues. The germline V gene has CDR1 WNHNN and CDR2 SYGVQD (reference sequence). With respect to this clonotype: As yet, its antigen is unknown.

The V call is TRBV10-1, the J call TRBJ2-7. Sample: blood T cells: a sorted CD56 or NKG2C T cell subset, CD4+ or CD8+ T cells, or bulk PBMC T cells (not recorded which). This sequence was found in a man aged 18 to 29 in good health. CDR3 sequence reads: CASRKMPCSYEQYF.